The 14 T cell receptor beta chains in this list originate from one sample, sequenced in a study of T cells in Graves' hyperthyroidism and ophthalmopathy. The source material, RNA transcripts, was used to amplify TCR beta CDR3 regions. Researchers ran a first-round RT-PCR on the TCR CDR3 using the HTBI primer set. Each CDR3 protein is one row after TCRdb ran MiXCR on the multiplex PCR reads. The sample has 400,000 to 600,000 distinct CDR3 sequences, around 20% seen once. Sequences were obtained from blood. The receptors were gathered from a man between 18 and 35 years old with Graves' hyperthyroidism.

This clonotype was counted ten times or more. The chain couples TRBV27 to TRBJ2-7; D could derive from TRBD1 or TRBD2 (5 bases each). This CDR3 has 14 residues. CDR1 and CDR2 (germline): MNHEY, SMNVEV (reference sequence). The V and J ends lost 5 bases and 6 bases respectively, with 17 bases between them. Written as DNA, the CDR3 is TGTGCCAGCAGTCTCCGGGACCGAAGGACCGAGCAGTACTTC. Translating gives CASSLRDRRTEQYF.

Only a few counts were recorded for this clonotype. This chain links TRBV27 with TRBJ2-2; D gene ambiguous. CDR1 and CDR2 from the germline V gene are MNHEY and SMNVEV (reference sequence). The CDR3 runs to 13 residues. The V and J ends lost 6 bases and 6 bases respectively, with 11 bases between them. The CDR3 bases are TGTGCCAGCAGAGCCCACTCGGCCGGGGAGCTGTTTTTT. Protein: CASRAHSAGELFF.

This clonotype was seen at least ten times. This chain uses TRBV2 with TRBJ2-5, with D hard to call. CDR1 is SNHLY and CDR2 is FYNNEI in the germline V gene. V dropped 4 bases and J dropped 3 bases, with 6 bases sitting between them. The CDR3 runs to 12 residues. CDR3 sequence: CASSAMEETQYF. CDR3 nucleotides: TGTGCCAGCAGTGCAATGGAAGAGACCCAGTACTTC. The whole variable domain, filled in from reference TRBV2 and TRBJ2-5, reads EPEVTQTPSHQVTQMGQEVILRCVPISNHLYFYWYRQILGQKVEFLVSFYNNEISEKSEIFDDQFSVERPDGSNFTLKIRSTKLEDSAMYFCASSAMEETQYFGPGTRLLVL.

This clonotype was detected many times. CDR3 region: CSVEVELGTGELFF. As DNA, the CDR3 is TGCAGCGTTGAAGTGGAATTAGGGACCGGGGAGCTGTTTTTT. This chain connects TRBV29-1 to TRBJ2-2; D not certain. The CDR3 totals 14 residues. Germline CDR1 SQVTM, CDR2 ANQGSEA. Trimming left V 1 base short and J 5 bases short, with 11 bases between.

The V call is TRBV12-3 or TRBV12-4, the J call TRBJ1-5; D is ambiguous. CDR3 size: 16 residues. V dropped 1 base and J dropped 2 bases, with 12 bases sitting between them. The CDR3 region has the DNA TGTGCCAGCAGTTTAGTTGCGTTCGGAGGCAATCAGCCCCAGCATTTT. Residues: CASSLVAFGGNQPQHF.

Notes on this clonotype: A much bigger clone sits one base away, suggesting this may be a read error. The V call is TRBV11-1, the J call TRBJ2-2; 8 bases align to TRBD1. Germline V lookup: CDR1 SGHAT, CDR2 FQDESV (reference sequence). The CDR3 covers 16 residues. After removal of 3 bases from V and 2 bases from J, the junction contained 5 bases not matched to a gene. The CDR3 nucleotides read TGTGCCAGCAGCTTCCCGGACAGGGAAAACACCGGGGAGCTGTTTTTT. Translation gives CASSFPDRENTGELFF.

This clonotype was observed at least ten times. The chain combines TRBV5-1 with TRBJ2-2; D is tentatively TRBD1 or TRBD2 (7 bases each). V gave up 4 bases and J gave up 7 bases, with 20 bases separating them. Per the germline V gene, CDR1 is SGHRS and CDR2 is YFSETQ. CDR3 length equals 16 residues. For the CDR3, the DNA is TGCGCCAGCAGCCCCGCAGGGGGGGGAACCGACGGGGAGCTGTTTTTT. It is translated as CASSPAGGGTDGELFF.

This clonotype appeared a few times. The chain is built from TRBV5-1 and TRBJ2-7; 10 bases agree with TRBD2. CDR3 size: 15 residues. The V segment lost 5 bases and the J segment 3 bases; nucleotides outside the gene matches: 8. Germline V CDR1 and CDR2: SGHRS, YFSETQ. CDR3 in DNA: TGCGCCAGCAGAGGTTCTAGCGGGGGCTTCTACGAGCAGTACTTC. Its protein is CASRGSSGGFYEQYF.

This clonotype was recorded at least ten times. This sequence joins TRBV5-1 and TRBJ2-2, with TRBD1 matching 10 bases. V was pared by 4 bases and J by 5 bases, with 8 bases of the junction left unmatched. The CDR3 loop spans 16 amino acids. Germline V gene data show CDR1 as SGHRS and CDR2 as YFSETQ. This chain's CDR3 is CASSSPGTGETGELFF. For the CDR3, the DNA is TGCGCCAGCAGCAGCCCTGGGACAGGGGAAACCGGGGAGCTGTTTTTT.

In its sample, this clonotype was seen a few times. J is TRBJ1-1 and V is TRBV11-2; TRBD1 might be the D (5 bases). CDR1 SGHAT and CDR2 FQNNGV come from the germline V gene. The CDR3 length is 15 residues. Trimming left V 4 bases short and J 1 base short, with 13 bases between. The CDR3 sequence: CASSYVRDGNTEAFF. As DNA, the CDR3 is TGTGCCAGCAGCTACGTCCGGGACGGGAACACTGAAGCTTTCTTT.

In this sample, this clonotype turned up many times. The V gene is TRBV12-3 or TRBV12-4, the J gene TRBJ2-7; D remains unclear. Trimming removed 3 bases at V and 3 bases at J, with 15 bases between. This CDR3 has 15 residues. The CDR3 spells CASSFLSIDLYEQYF. CDR3 sequence (DNA): TGTGCCAGCAGTTTTCTGTCCATCGACCTCTACGAGCAGTACTTC.

This clonotype was counted between two and nine times. The V gene is TRBV12-5, the J gene TRBJ1-6; no firm D call. The V gene's germline CDR1 is LGHNT and CDR2 FRNRAP. The CDR3 has 14 amino acids. Deletions cut 5 bases from V and 7 bases from J, with 12 bases between. The CDR3 bases are TGTGCTAGTGGTCCCTCGGGCCCCAATTCACCCCTCCACTTT. Encoded protein: CASGPSGPNSPLHF.

The table lists this clonotype with many counts. The rearrangement joins TRBV2 to TRBJ2-7, with 8 bases identical to TRBD1. J lost 4 bases, V lost 6 bases, and 5 bases had no gene match. The CDR3 runs to 13 residues. CDR1 is SNHLY and CDR2 is FYNNEI in the germline V gene. For the CDR3, the DNA is TGTGCCAGCAGGGAGGACAGGGAATACGAGCAGTACTTC. Translation: CASREDREYEQYF.

As for this clonotype: A much larger clone lies one base from this, so it may be a read error. The chain is built from TRBV19 and TRBJ1-2; 7 nucleotides match TRBD1. The germline CDR1 and CDR2 sequences are LNHDA and SQIVND (reference sequence). CDR3 size: 15 residues. The DNA of the CDR3 is TGTGCCAGTAGTATAACTACAGGGGACTTATCGGGCTACGCCTTC. This sequence encodes CASSITTGDLSGYAF. Full variable domain (missing parts from reference TRBV19 and TRBJ1-2): DGGITQSPKYLFRKEGQNVTLSCEQNLNHDAMYWYRQDPGQGLRLIYYSQIVNDFQKGDIAEGYSVSREKKESFPLTVTSAQKNPTAFYLCASSITTGDLSGYAFGSGTRLTVV.